This entry describes one T cell receptor beta chain. V lost 10 bases and J 0 bases, leaving 9 bases between the germline ends. The CDR3 totals 12 residues. The germline V gene has CDR1 SNHLY and CDR2 FYNNEI. This sample was included in a study of chemoradiotherapy in HPV16-positive cancers. Sequenced by immunoSEQ multiplex PCR; TCRdb stores in-frame clones only, minus some. The repertoire consists of 20,000 to 25,000 clones, with more than 75% occurring once and the leading ten covering roughly 2.3%. This receptor was obtained from a human donor with HPV-associated anogenital cancer. V gene TRBV2 combines with J gene TRBJ1-1, with D unresolved. Material: blood, obtained from a patient who underwent chemoradiotherapy. CDR3 in amino acids: CAKSSMNTEAFF. CDR3 coding DNA: TGTGCCAAATCCAGCATGAACACTGAAGCTTTCTTT.